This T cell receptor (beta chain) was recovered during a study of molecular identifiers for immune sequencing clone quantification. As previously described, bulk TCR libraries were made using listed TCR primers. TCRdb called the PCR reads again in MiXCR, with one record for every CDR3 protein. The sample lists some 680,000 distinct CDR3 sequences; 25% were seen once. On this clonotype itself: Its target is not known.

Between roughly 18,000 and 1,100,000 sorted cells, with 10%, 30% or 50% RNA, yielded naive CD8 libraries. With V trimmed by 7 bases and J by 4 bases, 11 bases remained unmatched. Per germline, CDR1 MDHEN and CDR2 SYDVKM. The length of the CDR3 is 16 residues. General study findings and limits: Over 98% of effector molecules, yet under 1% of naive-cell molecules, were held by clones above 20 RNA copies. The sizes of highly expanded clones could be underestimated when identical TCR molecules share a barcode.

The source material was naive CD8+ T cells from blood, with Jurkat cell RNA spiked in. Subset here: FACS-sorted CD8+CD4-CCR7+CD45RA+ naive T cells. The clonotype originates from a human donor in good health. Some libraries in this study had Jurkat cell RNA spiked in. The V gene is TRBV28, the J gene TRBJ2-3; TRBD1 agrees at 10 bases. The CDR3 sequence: CASTIYGTGVADTQYF. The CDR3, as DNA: TGTGCCAGCACTATATACGGGACAGGGGTAGCAGATACGCAGTATTTT.